One sample yielded the 17 T cell receptor beta chains listed below, sequenced in a study of cytomegalovirus exposure and HLA in healthy donors. The PCR had 60 Vbeta and 13 Jbeta primers. Profiling relied on immunoSEQ multiplex PCR, and the TCRdb table lists in-frame clones only, not all of them. The table lists about 150,000 clones, roughly 80% of them singletons, with around 3.6% in the top ten. Material: PBMCs. The receptor source for this set is a woman aged 40 to 50 in good health and CMV-seronegative.

The V call is TRBV5-1, the J call TRBJ1-5; 7 bases agree with TRBD1. The CDR3 runs 17 residues. Trimming cost V 1 base and J 2 bases; bases outside gene matches: 9. In germline, CDR1 is SGHRS, CDR2 YFSETQ. The chain's CDR3 is CASSLNPGGGGNQPQHF. The CDR3 coding sequence is TGCGCCAGCAGCTTGAACCCAGGGGGAGGAGGCAATCAGCCCCAGCATTTT.

The chain couples TRBV2 to TRBJ2-2; TRBD1 is a possible D gene (5 bases). V lost 4 bases and J lost 3, with 9 bases in between. The CDR3 has 14 amino acids. Germline values: CDR1 SNHLY, CDR2 FYNNEI. CDR3 in DNA: TGTGCCAGCAGTGCCGACAGACACACCGGGGAGCTGTTTTTT. This gives the protein CASSADRHTGELFF.

This chain connects TRBV28 to TRBJ1-3, with TRBD1 matching over 10 bases. The CDR3 spans 14 residues. After removal of 6 bases from V and 6 bases from J, the junction contained 5 bases not matched to a gene. The germline CDR1 and CDR2 sequences are MDHEN and SYDVKM. This CDR3 reads CASSSGQGTNTIYF. In DNA, the CDR3 is TGTGCCAGCAGCTCGGGACAGGGGACAAACACCATATATTTT.

The chain has TRBV28 and TRBJ1-2; the D is unclear. Trimming removed 7 bases from V and 8 bases from J, with 14 bases in between. The CDR3 loop spans 12 amino acids. From germline, CDR1 is MDHEN and CDR2 SYDVKM. CDR3 sequence (DNA): TGTGCCAGCACCCTAAGAGGGCCCGGCTACACCTTC. Translating it yields CASTLRGPGYTF.

This clone occurred a few times. V is TRBV10-1 and J is TRBJ2-5, with D possibly matching TRBD1 (7 bases). Per germline, CDR1 WNHNN and CDR2 SYGVQD (reference sequence). This CDR3 contains 18 residues. Trimming pared 11 bases from V and 3 bases from J, leaving 31 bases between. The CDR3 nucleotides are TGCGCCGCCTCGGAGGGGGCCCCACGGGCGTTCGGAGAAGAGACCCAGTACTTC. It specifies CAASEGAPRAFGEETQYF.

The chain employs TRBV7-2 and TRBJ1-2; no firm D call. Per germline, CDR1 SGHTA and CDR2 FQGNSA. Between the trimmed V and J ends, which lost 1 base and 4 bases, there was a span of 10 bases. The CDR3 totals 14 residues. CDR3 coding DNA: TGTGCCAGCAGCTTAGTTGTCCAGTCCTATGGCTACACCTTC. Its protein is CASSLVVQSYGYTF.

J is TRBJ2-7 and V is TRBV6-4; D may be TRBD1 (6 bases). Germline lookup yields CDR1 MRHNA and CDR2 SNTAGT. CDR3 size: 17 residues. Trimming removed 0 bases at V and 1 base at J, with 16 bases between. DNA for the CDR3: TGTGCCAGCAGTGACTCGGGCAAGAACAGGGCTTCCTACGAGCAGTACTTC. It translates to CASSDSGKNRASYEQYF.

This clone was detected a few times. The rearrangement joins TRBV6-1 to TRBJ1-1; 7 positions match TRBD1. V lost 2 bases, J lost 5 bases, and 8 bases stayed unmatched. This CDR3 is built from 15 residues. Germline loops: CDR1 MNHNS, CDR2 SASEGT. The DNA for the CDR3 is TGTGCCAGCAGTGAAATGGGGACAGTAGGAACTGAAGCTTTCTTT. Protein sequence: CASSEMGTVGTEAFF.

The J gene is TRBJ2-5, the V gene TRBV18, with D perhaps TRBD2 (5 bases). The closer fit of TRBJ2-7 to the DNA end suggests the J call may be wrong. The germline gives CDR1 KGHSH, CDR2 LQKENI. The CDR3 has 13 amino acids. As DNA, the CDR3 is TGTGCCAGCTCCCGAGGGCGCACCTACGAGCAGTACTTC. Residues: CASSRGRTYEQYF.

The J gene is TRBJ2-4, the V gene TRBV5-1, with 11 positions matching TRBD2. The CDR3 loop spans 17 amino acids. With 0 bases clipped from V and 8 bases from J, the junction kept 10 bases outside the gene matches. Looked up from germline, CDR1 is SGHRS and CDR2 is YFSETQ. CDR3 bases: TGCGCCAGCAGCTTGGAGGTAGCGGGGGGGCCGGCGTACATTCAGTACTTC. Protein product: CASSLEVAGGPAYIQYF.

This clone was counted a single time. The V call is TRBV19, the J call TRBJ2-6, with D tentatively TRBD2 (5 bases). Germline V lookup: CDR1 LNHDA, CDR2 SQIVND (reference sequence). The CDR3 is made up of 17 amino acids. The V end lost 10 bases, the J end lost 1 base, and 20 bases lay between the germline ends. As DNA, the CDR3 is TGTGCCACTCACCCACACACGGGAAGTTCTGGGGCCAACGTCCTGACTTTC. This sequence encodes CATHPHTGSSGANVLTF.

This chain uses TRBV19 with TRBJ2-1, with TRBD2 as a possible D gene (5 bases). V was shortened by 3 bases and J by 8 bases, with 20 bases between the two germline ends. The CDR3 length is 16 residues. CDR1 is LNHDA, CDR2 SQIVND, per germline (reference sequence). The CDR3 region has the DNA TGTGCCAGTAGTATCGTCCGGGTAGCAGCGGTTCATGAGCAGTTCTTC. Its protein is CASSIVRVAAVHEQFF.

The chain couples TRBV4-2 to TRBJ1-2; TRBD1 matches at 7 bases. Germline V lookup: CDR1 LGHNA, CDR2 YNFKEQ. This CDR3 has 16 residues. With 4 bases clipped from V and 1 base from J, the junction kept 9 bases outside the gene matches. The CDR3 region is CASSLIGGQVNYGYTF. The CDR3 DNA reads TGTGCCAGCAGCCTAATAGGGGGCCAGGTTAACTATGGCTACACCTTC.

The gene calls are TRBV5-1 and TRBJ1-1; maybe TRBD1 (6 bases). V dropped 3 bases and J dropped 0 bases, with 9 bases sitting between them. Germline-derived CDR1 and CDR2 are SGHRS and YFSETQ. The CDR3 extends over 14 amino acids. The CDR3 spells CASSYQGMNTEAFF. DNA for the CDR3: TGCGCCAGCAGCTATCAGGGGATGAACACTGAAGCTTTCTTT.

This chain joins TRBV18 and TRBJ1-1, with D perhaps TRBD1 (5 bases). Trimming removed 0 bases at V and 1 base at J, with 6 bases between. Germline V gives CDR1 KGHSH, CDR2 LQKENI. The CDR3 totals 14 residues. CDR3 DNA sequence: TGTGCCAGCTCACCACCAGGGGAGAACACTGAAGCTTTCTTT. Protein product: CASSPPGENTEAFF.

This clone was observed a handful of times. The gene calls are TRBV29-1 and TRBJ1-5; no firm D call. Trimming pared 5 bases from V and 2 bases from J, leaving 10 bases between. Germline CDR1 SQVTM, CDR2 ANQGSEA. CDR3 length: 13 amino acids. CDR3 protein: CSVSGDGNQPQHF. The CDR3 region has the DNA TGCAGCGTTTCCGGAGACGGCAATCAGCCCCAGCATTTT.

The rearrangement joins TRBV7-2 to TRBJ1-4; D call uncertain. This CDR3 is 14 amino acids long. Germline V CDR1 and CDR2: SGHTA, FQGNSA. V gave up 2 bases and J gave up 8 bases, with 12 bases separating them. CDR3 in DNA: TGTGCCAGCAGCTTACGCGTGGGAGGGGAAAAACTGTTTTTT. Translation: CASSLRVGGEKLFF.